The rows below give T cell receptor beta chains drawn from one sample of a study of T cells expressing NK-cell markers. TCRdb re-called the 5' RACE reads and gives one entry per CDR3 protein, without DNA. This table holds around 380,000 distinct CDR3 sequences. The sequenced sample was blood T cells: a sorted CD56 or NKG2C T cell subset, CD4+ or CD8+ T cells, or bulk PBMC T cells (not recorded which). The receptors originated from a woman between 50 and 59 years old in good health. CDR3s include the opening cysteine and the closing phenylalanine or tryptophan.

j_call: TRBJ2-2; v_call: TRBV2; cdr3_aa: CASSEMGRHTGELFF
j_call: TRBJ1-3; v_call: TRBV6-6; cdr3_aa: CASSYSGSSGNTIYF
j_call: TRBJ2-3; v_call: TRBV20-1; cdr3_aa: CSAQFSGFSPDTQYF
j_call: TRBJ1-4; v_call: TRBV4-1; cdr3_aa: CASSQVSRVGEKLFF
j_call: TRBJ2-7; v_call: TRBV25-1; cdr3_aa: CASSESYSSPYEQYF
j_call: TRBJ2-1; v_call: TRBV5-1; cdr3_aa: CASSLEGKSNNEQFF
j_call: TRBJ2-1; v_call: TRBV3-1; cdr3_aa: CASSHTNYNEQFF
j_call: TRBJ2-1; v_call: TRBV20-1; cdr3_aa: CSAEPGTREQFF
j_call: TRBJ2-7; v_call: TRBV27; cdr3_aa: CASSLAGGPVEQYF
j_call: TRBJ2-1; v_call: TRBV3-1; cdr3_aa: CASSPLGEQFF
j_call: TRBJ2-1; v_call: TRBV5-8; cdr3_aa: CASSISGMGSYNEQFF
j_call: TRBJ1-1; v_call: TRBV6-5; cdr3_aa: CASSRQMNTEAFF
j_call: TRBJ2-5; v_call: TRBV12-3/TRBV12-4; cdr3_aa: CASSTDRRGLAVETQYF
j_call: TRBJ1-2; v_call: TRBV6-5; cdr3_aa: CASSRQGLSYGYTF
j_call: TRBJ2-5; v_call: TRBV5-1; cdr3_aa: CASSLDRGWQETQYF
j_call: TRBJ2-1; v_call: TRBV27; cdr3_aa: CASRPGVPLNEQFF
j_call: TRBJ2-1; v_call: TRBV7-9; cdr3_aa: CASSLYRGHPSSYNEQFF
j_call: TRBJ1-5; v_call: TRBV5-1; cdr3_aa: CASSLPQRRRPRDQPQHF
j_call: TRBJ2-5; v_call: TRBV7-3; cdr3_aa: CASSLASGSAETQYF
j_call: TRBJ2-7; v_call: TRBV7-9; cdr3_aa: CASSLYGRDRSSYEQYF
j_call: TRBJ2-5; v_call: TRBV11-2; cdr3_aa: CASSLAILGLVETQYF
j_call: TRBJ2-1; v_call: TRBV5-1; cdr3_aa: CASSLVRGRRLHYNEQFF
j_call: TRBJ2-1; v_call: TRBV19; cdr3_aa: CASSIDSGLAGVGEQFF
j_call: TRBJ1-1; v_call: TRBV7-6; cdr3_aa: CASSLAEGMNTEAFF
j_call: TRBJ2-3; v_call: TRBV30; cdr3_aa: CAWSFQSGSWDTQYF
j_call: TRBJ1-1; v_call: TRBV3-1; cdr3_aa: CASSASGQEGEAFF
j_call: TRBJ2-1; v_call: TRBV12-3/TRBV12-4; cdr3_aa: CASSLLTGVATEQFF
j_call: TRBJ1-5; v_call: TRBV12-3/TRBV12-4; cdr3_aa: CASSLGHRDKGQPQHF
j_call: TRBJ2-3; v_call: TRBV12-3/TRBV12-4; cdr3_aa: CASSQREGDTQYF
j_call: TRBJ2-5; v_call: TRBV29-1; cdr3_aa: CSVGTSGMGTQYF
j_call: TRBJ1-2; v_call: TRBV10-3; cdr3_aa: CAISESRDRNYGYTF
j_call: TRBJ2-1; v_call: TRBV20-1; cdr3_aa: CSATLSTGVLHEQFF
j_call: TRBJ2-2; v_call: TRBV3-1; cdr3_aa: CASSQARGTGELFF
j_call: TRBJ2-3; v_call: TRBV7-6; cdr3_aa: CASSLGRTGPFTDTQYF
j_call: TRBJ2-1; v_call: TRBV4-1; cdr3_aa: CASSQQILLAGSYNEQFF
j_call: TRBJ2-5; v_call: TRBV10-3; cdr3_aa: CAISPRDRDWLETQYF
j_call: TRBJ2-1; v_call: TRBV14; cdr3_aa: CASSQDVGHQFF
j_call: TRBJ2-7; v_call: TRBV11-3; cdr3_aa: CASSLGGGQAYEQYF
j_call: TRBJ2-1; v_call: TRBV10-2; cdr3_aa: CASSESVGLAEYNEQFF
j_call: TRBJ2-4; v_call: TRBV19; cdr3_aa: CASSIARRQGLKNIQYF
j_call: TRBJ1-6; v_call: TRBV27; cdr3_aa: CASSFFRDRNSPLHF
j_call: TRBJ1-1; v_call: TRBV10-3; cdr3_aa: CAISDSKGRIGAFF
j_call: TRBJ2-3; v_call: TRBV11-3; cdr3_aa: CASSFRDRGHTQYF
j_call: TRBJ2-1; v_call: TRBV7-6; cdr3_aa: CASSLVGTSELNEQFF
j_call: TRBJ2-7; v_call: TRBV12-3/TRBV12-4; cdr3_aa: CASSLGQVRDYEQYF
j_call: TRBJ2-1; v_call: TRBV12-3/TRBV12-4; cdr3_aa: CASNLQGGNEQFF
j_call: TRBJ1-5; v_call: TRBV28; cdr3_aa: CASSSGQGLMGNQPQHF
j_call: TRBJ2-1; v_call: TRBV20-1; cdr3_aa: CSVLSLAGLGEQFF
j_call: TRBJ1-5; v_call: TRBV12-3/TRBV12-4; cdr3_aa: CASTMDRNQPQHF
j_call: TRBJ2-2; v_call: TRBV7-9; cdr3_aa: CASVEGSFWAGELFF
j_call: TRBJ2-1; v_call: TRBV13; cdr3_aa: CASSSLLNSSYNEQFF
j_call: TRBJ2-1; v_call: TRBV19; cdr3_aa: CASSMNLVVLNEQFF
j_call: TRBJ1-1; v_call: TRBV5-1; cdr3_aa: CASSLAQDRRNTEAFF
j_call: TRBJ2-1; v_call: TRBV4-1; cdr3_aa: CASSQGGTGGEDEQFF
j_call: TRBJ2-5; v_call: TRBV11-3; cdr3_aa: CASSLNDGSQYF
j_call: TRBJ1-1; v_call: TRBV29-1; cdr3_aa: CSVEDRGTRAEAFF
j_call: TRBJ1-3; v_call: TRBV5-1; cdr3_aa: CASSLATGTAFGNTIYF
j_call: TRBJ1-1; v_call: TRBV20-1; cdr3_aa: CSARESRGWTEAFF
j_call: TRBJ2-7; v_call: TRBV6-4; cdr3_aa: CATAPETGISEQYF
j_call: TRBJ2-6; v_call: TRBV29-1; cdr3_aa: CSVQSGVNVLTF